These 27 T cell receptor beta chains originate from one sample sequenced in a study of blood T cells in healthy people across ages. A sample-barcoded 5' primer and a J-beta primer mix were used in a second PCR of roughly 7 to 11 cycles. TCRdb reprocessed the 5' RACE reads with MiXCR, giving one entry per CDR3 protein. The data show about 680,000 distinct CDR3 sequences, more than 40% seen once. Sequencing input: blood. The receptors come from a woman aged 55-69 years in good health.

In this sample, this clonotype turned up a few times. The J gene is TRBJ2-1, the V gene TRBV14, with unresolved D. The CDR3 spans 15 residues. V lost 0 bases and J 4 bases, leaving 10 bases between the germline ends. Germline CDR1 and CDR2: SGHDN and FVKESK. The CDR3 is CASSQEGPSYNEQFF. DNA for the CDR3: TGTGCCAGCAGCCAAGAAGGCCCCAGTTACAATGAGCAGTTCTTC.

The chain has TRBV29-1 and TRBJ2-3; D is unclear. The CDR3 runs 12 residues. Germline CDR1 and CDR2: SQVTM and ANQGSEA. V lost 5 bases and J lost 4, with 10 bases in between. CDR3 region: CSVHPGSDTQYF. The CDR3 DNA follows: TGCAGCGTTCACCCCGGGTCAGATACGCAGTATTTT.

CDR3: CASSKGGGGSPLHF. DNA for the CDR3: TGTGCCAGCAGTAAGGGCGGGGGGGGTTCACCCCTCCACTTT. V gene TRBV27 combines with J gene TRBJ1-6; D possibly corresponds to TRBD1 (5 bases). V lost 5 bases to trimming and J lost 9 bases, with 14 bases between them. CDR3 length: 14 amino acids. Per germline, CDR1 MNHEY and CDR2 SMNVEV (reference sequence).

This chain links TRBV9 with TRBJ2-1, with TRBD1 matching over 10 bases. Germline V gives CDR1 SGDLS, CDR2 YYNGEE. The CDR3 has 16 residues. After removal of 5 bases from V and 7 bases from J, the junction contained 12 bases not matched to a gene. CDR3 sequence: CASSAPGQGVQNEQFF. CDR3 nucleotide sequence: TGTGCCAGCAGTGCACCCGGACAGGGGGTCCAAAATGAGCAGTTCTTC.

V usage is TRBV9 and J usage is TRBJ1-1; D remains ambiguous. The ends were cut back, 0 bases at V and 7 bases at J, with 13 bases in the middle. Germline values: CDR1 SGDLS, CDR2 YYNGEE. The CDR3 extends over 14 amino acids. The CDR3 sequence: CASSVVSASLEAFF. The DNA of the CDR3 is TGTGCCAGCAGCGTAGTCAGCGCTTCGCTTGAAGCTTTCTTT.

This clonotype was seen a few times. The chain carries TRBV7-2 and TRBJ1-6, with unresolved D. The CDR3 extends over 13 amino acids. The germline V gene encodes CDR1 SGHTA and CDR2 FQGNSA. V was cut by 1 base and J by 8 bases, with 6 bases left in between. In nucleotides, the CDR3 is TGTGCCAGCAGCTTAGTTCTTGATTCACCCCTCCACTTT. Residues: CASSLVLDSPLHF. The whole variable domain, remainder taken from reference TRBV7-2 and TRBJ1-6, is GAGVSQSPSNKVTEKGKDVELRCDPISGHTALYWYRQSLGQGLEFLIYFQGNSAPDKSGLPSDRFSAERTGGSVSTLTIQRTQQEDSAVYLCASSLVLDSPLHFGNGTRLTVT.

The V and J genes are TRBV7-2 and TRBJ2-2; D gene unclear. CDR1 is SGHTA, CDR2 FQGNSA, per germline. Trimming shortened V by 4 bases and J by 5 bases, and 8 bases separated the two germline ends. CDR3 length: 13 residues. CDR3 sequence reads: CASSSVGTGELFF. The CDR3 nucleotides read TGTGCCAGCAGCTCCGTAGGTACCGGGGAGCTGTTTTTT.

There are a few counts of this clonotype. The chain joins TRBV7-2 to TRBJ2-7; D remains unclear. CDR3 length: 11 amino acids. The V gene's germline CDR1 is SGHTA and CDR2 FQGNSA. Trimming took 5 bases from V and 7 from J, leaving 9 bases between them. The CDR3 protein is CASSPHNEQYF. CDR3 in DNA: TGTGCCAGCAGCCCCCACAATGAGCAGTACTTC.

The chain combines TRBV29-1 with TRBJ2-7; 10 nucleotides match TRBD2. Germline V lookup: CDR1 SQVTM, CDR2 ANQGSEA. This CDR3 is 16 amino acids long. V gave up 6 bases and J gave up 7 bases; unmatched junction bases: 18. CDR3 in amino acids: CSVGELAGGLYNEQYF. The CDR3 bases are TGCAGCGTGGGGGAATTAGCGGGAGGATTGTACAATGAGCAGTACTTC.

The V gene is TRBV9, the J gene TRBJ1-4, with unresolved D. V was clipped by 4 bases and J by 4 bases, with 11 bases between them. CDR3 size: 14 residues. Germline V gene lookup returns CDR1 SGDLS and CDR2 YYNGEE. The CDR3 DNA reads TGTGCCAGCAGCCCGGGGAGCTTTAATGAAAAACTGTTTTTT. It specifies CASSPGSFNEKLFF.

In the case of this clonotype: At one of its ends the junction is not consistent with the germline gene, which may arise from a read error. The chain joins TRBV5-6 to TRBJ2-5; 7 nucleotides line up with TRBD2. This CDR3 contains 17 residues. CDR1 is SGHDT, CDR2 YYEEEE, per germline. Written as DNA, the CDR3 is TGTGCCTGCAGCTTGGATGCGGGAGCCCTCCACCAAGAGACCCAGTACTTC. Translated, it gives CACSLDAGALHQETQYF.

This clonotype has just a few counts. J is TRBJ1-2 and V is TRBV28; 8 nucleotides line up with TRBD1. This CDR3 contains 15 residues. The ends lost 3 bases at V and 4 bases at J; junction bases unmatched: 7. Germline assignment: CDR1 MDHEN and CDR2 SYDVKM. The CDR3 reads CASSFGGDRTYGYTF. As DNA, the CDR3 is TGTGCCAGCAGTTTCGGTGGGGACAGGACCTATGGCTACACCTTC.

The rearrangement links TRBV20-1 to TRBJ2-4, with 11 nucleotides matching TRBD2. V gave up 5 bases and J gave up 13 bases; unmatched junction bases: 13. Germline CDR1 is DFQATT and CDR2 is SNEGSKA (reference sequence). The CDR3 loop spans 14 amino acids. CDR3 in amino acids: CSAPLAGGPLEQYF. In DNA, the CDR3 is TGCAGTGCTCCTCTAGCGGGAGGTCCCCTTGAGCAGTACTTC.

V usage is TRBV6-5 and J usage is TRBJ2-1; 14 bases fit TRBD2. V was clipped by 5 bases and J by 14 bases; unmatched bases: 5. The CDR3 covers 13 residues. Germline V gene data show CDR1 as MNHEY and CDR2 as SVGAGI. The chain's CDR3 is CASSPGLAGEEFF. In DNA form, the CDR3 reads TGTGCCAGCAGTCCGGGACTAGCGGGAGAAGAGTTCTTC.

V is TRBV4-3 and J is TRBJ2-7, with 10 bases that match TRBD1. This CDR3 has 16 residues. Germline trimming cut 1 base from V and 4 bases from J; bases unmatched to any gene: 7. Germline CDR1 LGHNA, CDR2 YSLEER. The CDR3 region is CASSQVGSGQGYEQYF. CDR3 DNA sequence: TGCGCCAGCAGCCAAGTAGGATCGGGACAGGGGTACGAGCAGTACTTC.

This chain links TRBV11-3 with TRBJ2-3, with 8 bases identical to TRBD2. This CDR3 has 16 amino acids. The V segment lost 5 bases and the J segment 2 bases; nucleotides outside the gene matches: 9. CDR1 SGHNT and CDR2 YENEEA come from the germline V gene. The CDR3 region is CASSPGRGEHTDTQYF. For the CDR3, the DNA is TGTGCCAGCAGCCCGGGGCGGGGGGAGCACACAGATACGCAGTATTTT.

The chain uses TRBV27 and TRBJ2-1; TRBD2 matches 7 bases. Germline lookup yields CDR1 MNHEY and CDR2 SMNVEV (reference sequence). This CDR3 comprises 12 residues. The junction had 3 bases not matched to a gene; V was cut back by 9 bases and J by 4 bases. The CDR3 region is CASGTMYNEQFF. In DNA, the CDR3 is TGTGCCAGTGGGACTATGTACAATGAGCAGTTCTTC.

This clonotype was counted only a few times. A much bigger clone sits one base away, suggesting this may be a read error. The chain has TRBV11-1 and TRBJ2-2; maybe TRBD2 (5 bases). CDR1 is SGHAT, CDR2 FQDESV, per germline (reference sequence). The CDR3 covers 17 residues. V shed 5 bases and J shed 0 bases, with 16 bases lying between them. CDR3 sequence (DNA): TGTGCCAGCAGCGCCCCCCGCGGGCGGCCGAACACCGGGGAGCTGTTTTTT. Translation gives CASSAPRGRPNTGELFF.

This chain connects TRBV15 to TRBJ2-7; D is possibly TRBD2 (5 bases). The CDR3 runs 17 residues. Trimming cost V 0 bases and J 3 bases, with 18 bases left between them. CDR1 LNHNV and CDR2 YYDKDF come from the germline V gene (reference sequence). The CDR3: CATSRDAEAPSRYEQYF. Written as DNA, the CDR3 is TGTGCCACCAGCAGAGATGCGGAGGCCCCATCCCGCTACGAGCAGTACTTC. Variable domain in full (rest from reference TRBV15 and TRBJ2-7): DAMVIQNPRYQVTQFGKPVTLSCSQTLNHNVMYWYQQKSSQAPKLLFHYYDKDFNNEADTPDNFQSRRPNTSFCFLDIRSPGLGDTAMYLCATSRDAEAPSRYEQYFGPGTRLTVT.

This clonotype occurred once. The CDR3 loop is CSARPDRGQGYTF. In nucleotides, the CDR3 is TGCAGTGCTAGACCTGACAGGGGGCAAGGCTACACCTTC. This chain uses TRBV20-1 with TRBJ1-2, with 10 bases fitting TRBD1. The junction had 5 bases not matched to a gene; V was cut back by 2 bases and J by 8 bases. The CDR3 runs 13 residues. Per the germline V gene, CDR1 is DFQATT and CDR2 is SNEGSKA (reference sequence).

This clonotype was counted once. The chain uses TRBV15 and TRBJ2-3; 9 bases are a match to TRBD2. The length of the CDR3 is 17 residues. The V gene's germline CDR1 is LNHNV and CDR2 YYDKDF (reference sequence). Losses at the gene ends were 3 bases for V and 0 bases for J; bases not matched to a gene: 7. CDR3 sequence reads: CATSRDGLATSTDTQYF. The CDR3 DNA follows: TGTGCCACCAGCAGGGATGGACTAGCGACCAGCACAGATACGCAGTATTTT.

This chain links TRBV5-1 with TRBJ2-7; D unclear. This CDR3 is 14 amino acids long. The V end lost 0 bases, the J end lost 5 bases, and 12 bases lay between the germline ends. Per germline, CDR1 SGHRS and CDR2 YFSETQ. The CDR3 DNA reads as TGCGCCAGCAGCTTGGTAAGAGGCAGCGACGAGCAGTACTTC. The encoded protein is CASSLVRGSDEQYF. Using reference TRBV5-1 and TRBJ2-7 for the parts outside the CDR3, the full variable domain is KAGVTQTPRYLIKTRGQQVTLSCSPISGHRSVSWYQQTPGQGLQFLFEYFSETQRNKGNFPGRFSGRQFSNSRSEMNVSTLELGDSALYLCASSLVRGSDEQYFGPGTRLTVT.

In its sample, this clonotype was seen a few times. The gene calls are TRBV7-2 and TRBJ2-7, with TRBD2 as a possible D gene (6 bases). The J call may be wrong; the DNA end is better matched by TRBJ2-5. This CDR3 comprises 14 residues. Germline V gene sequence: CDR1 SGHTA, CDR2 FQGNSA. The CDR3 sequence: CASSLRSGEETQYF. CDR3 nucleotides: TGTGCCAGCAGCCTCAGGTCGGGGGAAGAGACCCAGTACTTC.

The chain links TRBV14 to TRBJ2-1, with 13 bases aligning to TRBD2. Germline loops: CDR1 SGHDN, CDR2 FVKESK. Trimming cost V 5 bases and J 7 bases; bases outside gene matches: 8. The CDR3 extends over 16 amino acids. CDR3 loop: CASSETSGRPRNEQFF. The CDR3 region has the DNA TGTGCCAGCAGCGAGACTAGCGGGAGGCCTAGAAATGAGCAGTTCTTC.

The CDR3 region is CASSLFGQAGGETQYF. The DNA for the CDR3 is TGTGCCAGCAGCTTATTCGGTCAAGCGGGCGGAGAGACCCAGTACTTC. This chain connects TRBV7-2 to TRBJ2-5; D perhaps matches TRBD2 (6 bases). V gave up 2 bases and J gave up 4 bases, with 17 bases separating them. The germline V gene encodes CDR1 SGHTA and CDR2 FQGNSA. The CDR3 has 16 amino acids.

The chain uses TRBV5-5 and TRBJ2-2; the match to TRBD1 covers 7 bases. Germline lookup yields CDR1 SGHKS and CDR2 YYEKEE (reference sequence). CDR3 length equals 15 residues. With V trimmed by 0 bases and J by 3 bases, 2 bases remained unmatched. This CDR3 reads CASSLEGADTGELFF. Here the CDR3 DNA reads TGTGCCAGCAGCTTGGAGGGGGCGGACACCGGGGAGCTGTTTTTT.

Points on this clonotype: An end of the junction does not agree with germline; a read error may underlie this. V is TRBV7-9 and J is TRBJ1-2; the match to TRBD1 covers 7 bases. CDR1 and CDR2 from the germline V gene are SEHNR and FQNEAQ (reference sequence). CDR3 size: 14 residues. CDR3 DNA sequence: TGTGCCAGCAGCATCCGGGACAGTAACTATGGCTGCACCTTC. Protein product: CASSIRDSNYGCTF.